These T cell receptor beta chains were read from a single sample in a study of control samples from healthy donors and cancer patients. Data came from immunoSEQ multiplex PCR; TCRdb stores just in-frame clones and leaves some out. Found here are some 90,000 clones, around 86% of them singletons; the top ten hold about 1.3%. Sequenced input: blood. The receptors derive from a woman in her forties or fifties in good health. The CDR3 runs from the conserved cysteine through the conserved F or W. D genes are given only for firm matches. Not all rows give a size; the values are once, few, many and, for expanded clones, a class.

TRBJ2-2 | TRBV5-8 | NA | NA | TGTGCCAGCAGGTTTAATTCCCCCGCCGGGGGTGCAGCCGGGGAGCTGTTTTTT | CASRFNSPAGGAAGELFF
TRBJ2-7 | TRBV7-9 | NA | few | TGTGCCAGCAGCACAGGCCGGGCCGATGAGCAGTACTTC | CASSTGRADEQYF
TRBJ2-7 | TRBV19 | NA | few | TGTGCCAGTAGTATAGGACCTAGCTCCTACGAGCAGTACTTC | CASSIGPSSYEQYF
TRBJ2-7 | TRBV5-4 | NA | NA | TGTGCCACCGATTGGGAATTGGAGGGTTCAAAATTTCCCTACGAGCAGTACTTC | CATDWELEGSKFPYEQYF
TRBJ2-7 | TRBV29-1 | TRBD1 | once | TGCAGCGTTGAGGGACAGGGAGGAACCTACGAGCAGTACTTC | CSVEGQGGTYEQYF
TRBJ1-4 | TRBV19 | NA | NA | TGTGCCAGTAGTCTGGGACGGCCGGCTAATGAAAAACTGTTTTTT | CASSLGRPANEKLFF
TRBJ2-1 | TRBV3-1/TRBV3-2 | NA | NA | TGTGCCAGCAGCCAAGATTTCGTTAGCCGTGAGCAGTTCTTC | CASSQDFVSREQFF
TRBJ2-1 | TRBV7-9 | TRBD2 | NA | TGTGCCAGCAGCTTAGTGCGGACTAGCGGGAGGGGAGGGGTCAATGAGCAGTTCTTC | CASSLVRTSGRGGVNEQFF
TRBJ2-1 | TRBV3-1/TRBV3-2 | NA | NA | TGTGCCAGCAGCCAAGACCGTCTTGACAGCAATGAGCAGTTCTTC | CASSQDRLDSNEQFF
TRBJ2-2 | TRBV5-1 | TRBD2 | NA | TGCGCCAGCAGCAGACTAGCGGAGTCCGGGGAGCTGTTTTTT | CASSRLAESGELFF
TRBJ1-1 | TRBV27 | NA | NA | TGTGCCAGCCGGGTCGACACGGCGAACACTGAAGCTTTCTTT | CASRVDTANTEAFF
TRBJ1-5 | TRBV28 | TRBD1 | NA | TGTGCCAGCAGTTATGCCGGGACAGGTCAGCCCCAGCATTTT | CASSYAGTGQPQHF
TRBJ1-5 | TRBV5-8 | NA | NA | TGTGCCAGCAGCCGGAGGAGGGACCGCTGGAGCAATCAGCCCCAGCATTTT | CASSRRRDRWSNQPQHF
TRBJ2-7 | TRBV6-6 | NA | NA | TGTGCCAGCAGTTACCGAATCGAGCAGTACTTC | CASSYRIEQYF
TRBJ1-1 | TRBV19 | NA | NA | TGTGCCAGTAGCACTACTGCGAACACTGAAGCTTTCTTT | CASSTTANTEAFF
TRBJ1-2 | TRBV28 | NA | NA | TGTGCCAGCAGTTCAGGCTGGGGGAACTATGGCTACACCTTC | CASSSGWGNYGYTF
TRBJ2-1 | TRBV19 | TRBD2 | few | TGTGCCAGTAGTCTACTAGCGGGAGCATACAATGAGCAGTTCTTC | CASSLLAGAYNEQFF
TRBJ1-3 | TRBV7-2 | NA | once | TGTGCCAGCAGCTTCCTAGCCGCCGGAAACACCATATATTTT | CASSFLAAGNTIYF
TRBJ2-1 | TRBV9 | NA | NA | TGTGCCAGCAGCCTCTCTCCCGCAAATGAGCAGTTCTTC | CASSLSPANEQFF
TRBJ2-7 | TRBV29-1 | TRBD1 | NA | TGCAGCGTCAGACAGGGTACAACCTACGAGCAGTACTTC | CSVRQGTTYEQYF
TRBJ1-1 | TRBV7-2 | NA | NA | TGTGCCAGCAGCTTAGCGTGGCAGGGTGGGCTTCGGTTGGCTTTCTTT | CASSLAWQGGLRLAFF
TRBJ1-6 | TRBV11-3 | NA | NA | TGTGCCAGCAGCTTAGGGACAGAAAATTCACCCCTCCACTTT | CASSLGTENSPLHF
TRBJ1-1 | TRBV19 | NA | NA | TGTGCCAGTAGTATTCTTCGGGGGAGCCGTGGGACGAACACTGAAGCTTTCTTT | CASSILRGSRGTNTEAFF
TRBJ1-4 | TRBV18 | TRBD1 | once | TGTGCCAGCTCCCCGGGACAGGATGAAAAACTGTTTTTT | CASSPGQDEKLFF
TRBJ2-3 | TRBV4-1 | NA | NA | TGCGCCAGCAGCCAAGATCTCGTTCTTAGCACAGATACGCAGTATTTT | CASSQDLVLSTDTQYF
TRBJ1-1 | TRBV27 | NA | NA | TGTGCCAGCAGTTCACTCCAAACCGGGTACACTGAAGCTTTCTTT | CASSSLQTGYTEAFF
TRBJ2-1 | TRBV28 | TRBD1 | NA | TGTGCCAGCAGTCCGGACAGGGGTGAGTACAATGAGCAGTTCTTC | CASSPDRGEYNEQFF
TRBJ2-3 | TRBV6-5 | TRBD1 | NA | TGTGCCAGCACTCGAGACAGGGCAGCAGATACGCAGTATTTT | CASTRDRAADTQYF
TRBJ1-2 | TRBV12-5 | TRBD1 | NA | TGTGCTAGTGGTCCCGGGACAGGGTCACACTATGGCTACACCTTC | CASGPGTGSHYGYTF
TRBJ2-5 | TRBV5-6 | NA | NA | TGTGCCAGCAGCTTGGCTGGGGGATTAAGTAAAGAGACCCAGTACTTC | CASSLAGGLSKETQYF
TRBJ2-2 | TRBV6-2/TRBV6-3 | NA | NA | TGTGCCAGCAGTCCAGTGGTCACCGGGGAGCTGTTTTTT | CASSPVVTGELFF
TRBJ1-2 | TRBV7-9 | TRBD1 | NA | TGTGCCAGCAGTCATATTAGGACAGGAAGTCGAAATGGCTACACCTTC | CASSHIRTGSRNGYTF
TRBJ2-1 | TRBV11-3 | NA | NA | TGTGCCAGCAGCTTAGAGCCAGGGGGGTACAATGAGCAGTTCTTC | CASSLEPGGYNEQFF
TRBJ2-5 | TRBV5-8 | TRBD2 | NA | TGTGCCAGCGCCTACTATGGGGCGGGGGGGCAAGAGACCCAGTACTTC | CASAYYGAGGQETQYF
TRBJ2-3 | TRBV4-2 | NA | NA | TGTGCCAGCAGCCAAGTAAGGACGACGAAATTCACAGATACGCAGTATTTT | CASSQVRTTKFTDTQYF
TRBJ2-7 | TRBV19 | TRBD1 | NA | TGTGCCAGTAAGGGGACAGGGGGCTACGAGCAGTACTTC | CASKGTGGYEQYF
TRBJ2-7 | TRBV5-6 | NA | NA | TGTGCCAGCAGCTTGGCCGGGCGGGACGAGCAGTACTTC | CASSLAGRDEQYF
TRBJ1-3 | TRBV2 | NA | NA | TGTGCCAGCAGTGAATTTGGAAACACCATATATTTT | CASSEFGNTIYF
TRBJ2-1 | TRBV19 | TRBD1 | NA | TGTGCCAGTAGAACAGGGGCAGGCAATGAGCAGTTCTTC | CASRTGAGNEQFF
TRBJ2-1 | TRBV9 | NA | NA | TGTGCCAGCAGCTTAGGGACGGTTAATAATGAGCAGTTCTTC | CASSLGTVNNEQFF
TRBJ1-2 | TRBV5-1 | TRBD1 | NA | TGCGCCAGCAACTCCTGGACAGGGGGCAACTATGGCTACACCTTC | CASNSWTGGNYGYTF
TRBJ1-6 | TRBV7-8 | NA | NA | TGTGCCAGCAGTTCCCATTCCCCGGGGTATAATTCACCCCTCCACTTT | CASSSHSPGYNSPLHF
TRBJ1-5 | TRBV28 | TRBD1 | NA | TGTGCCAGCAGTCCGCCAGGGGGCTGGCAGCCCCAGCATTTT | CASSPPGGWQPQHF
TRBJ1-1 | TRBV18 | NA | few | TGTGCCAGCTCACCGGCAGGGGTGGCGAACACTGAAGCTTTCTTT | CASSPAGVANTEAFF
TRBJ1-6 | TRBV3-1/TRBV3-2 | NA | once | TGTGCCAGCAGAAATCTGGGAGGGGATAATTCACCCCTCCACTTT | CASRNLGGDNSPLHF
TRBJ1-1 | TRBV6-6 | TRBD1 | many | TGTGCCAGCAGGGACAGGCAGAACACTGAAGCTTTCTTT | CASRDRQNTEAFF
TRBJ2-1 | TRBV4-2 | NA | NA | TGTGCCAGCAGCCAAGACCCTGACTTGGTGGGATACAATGAGCAGTTCTTC | CASSQDPDLVGYNEQFF
TRBJ1-3 | TRBV5-6 | NA | NA | TGTGCCAGCAGCTTGAGCGCGAGGGGCTCTGGAAACACCATATATTTT | CASSLSARGSGNTIYF
TRBJ2-5 | TRBV4-1 | TRBD2 | NA | TGCGCCAGCAGCCACATGCCGGGAGGGAGGGGAGAGACCCAGTACTTC | CASSHMPGGRGETQYF
TRBJ1-1 | TRBV6-2/TRBV6-3 | NA | NA | TGTGCCAGCAGCCTGGTAGGGGCTGAAGCTTTCTTT | CASSLVGAEAFF
TRBJ1-4 | TRBV14 | NA | NA | TGTGCCAGCAGCCAAGATGGAGCGGGTGAACTGTTTTTT | CASSQDGAGELFF
TRBJ2-3 | TRBV4-2 | TRBD2 | NA | TGTGCCAGCAGCCCTACCGGTGGGACTAGCGAAGATACGCAGTATTTT | CASSPTGGTSEDTQYF
TRBJ2-2 | TRBV9 | NA | NA | TGTGCCAGCAGCGTACAACATCTAGGCACCGGGGAGCTGTTTTTT | CASSVQHLGTGELFF
TRBJ1-3 | TRBV6-2/TRBV6-3 | NA | NA | TGTGCCAGCAGTTACACCTCTTTGACCGTTGGAAACACCATATATTTT | CASSYTSLTVGNTIYF
TRBJ1-2 | TRBV18 | TRBD1 | few | TGTGCCAGCTCACCACGTACGGACAGGGACTATGGCTACACCTTC | CASSPRTDRDYGYTF
TRBJ2-3 | TRBV11-3 | NA | NA | TGTGCCAGCAGCTCTGGGCTCCCCGGCGGCACAGATACGCAGTATTTT | CASSSGLPGGTDTQYF
TRBJ1-2 | TRBV6-5 | TRBD1 | NA | TGTGCCAGCAGAAGGACAGGGGCCTATGGCTACACCTTC | CASRRTGAYGYTF
TRBJ2-5 | TRBV7-2 | TRBD2 | NA | TGTGCCAGCAGCTCAGGTAGCGGGAGCAGAGAGACCCAGTACTTC | CASSSGSGSRETQYF